The 9 T cell receptor beta chains below all came from one sample that was sequenced in a study of T cell responses to AZD1222 COVID-19 vaccine. The protocol was immunoSEQ multiplex PCR, while the TCRdb copy is restricted to in-frame clones and leaves out a portion. The sample includes under 200,000 clones, about 92% of them seen just once. This material consisted of peripheral blood, taken on day 0 of MenACWY control vaccination. The receptor set was obtained from an adult in good health.

The rearrangement joins TRBV7-3 to TRBJ1-3; 8 bases match TRBD1. The ends lost 0 bases at V and 8 bases at J; junction bases unmatched: 6. This CDR3 is 15 amino acids long. Germline V gene data show CDR1 as SGHTA and CDR2 as FQGTGA. In nucleotides, the CDR3 is TGTGCCAGCAGCTTAACGGCTGGACAGGGACACACCATATATTTT. Amino acid sequence: CASSLTAGQGHTIYF.

The chain couples TRBV4-2 to TRBJ1-6; 9 nucleotides match TRBD1. CDR1 and CDR2 (germline): LGHNA, YNFKEQ. J gave up 8 bases and V 3 bases, and 5 bases lay outside the gene matches. The CDR3 runs to 15 residues. The CDR3 DNA follows: TGTGCCAGCAGCCAGGGGGACAGGGCTTATTCACCCCTCCACTTT. This translates into CASSQGDRAYSPLHF.

This rearrangement joins TRBV15 to TRBJ2-7; TRBD1 is a possible D gene (5 bases). The CDR3 is made up of 15 amino acids. CDR1 is LNHNV, CDR2 YYDKDF, per germline (reference sequence). The V end lost 2 bases, the J end lost 5 bases, and 16 bases lay between the germline ends. The CDR3 DNA follows: TGTGCCACCAGCAGATCACTCCAGGGTTGGAACGAGCAGTACTTC. Protein sequence: CATSRSLQGWNEQYF.

This sequence joins TRBV3-1 (or the pseudogene TRBV3-2) and TRBJ2-3; 9 bases fit TRBD2. This CDR3 is 17 amino acids long. CDR1 and CDR2 from the germline V gene are LGHDT and YNNKEL (reference sequence). V shed 0 bases, J shed 3 bases, and the junction held 7 bases outside the gene matches. In DNA form, the CDR3 reads TGTGCCAGCAGCCAAGATCTTGCGGGAGGGCCGACAGATACGCAGTATTTT. It encodes CASSQDLAGGPTDTQYF.

The chain uses TRBV18 and TRBJ1-2, with D uncertain. CDR1 is KGHSH and CDR2 is LQKENI in the germline V gene. CDR3 size: 12 residues. V was cut by 4 bases and J by 3 bases, with 6 bases left in between. The DNA for the CDR3 is TGTGCCAGCTCACAGCTCGACTATGGCTACACCTTC. Residues: CASSQLDYGYTF.

V usage is TRBV10-3 and J usage is TRBJ1-2, with D maybe TRBD1 (6 bases). Germline values: CDR1 ENHRY, CDR2 SYGVKD. V lost 6 bases to trimming and J lost 13 bases, with 24 bases between them. The length of the CDR3 is 14 residues. DNA of the CDR3: TGTGCCATCAGCGGACAGCCAACCGGGGGAACATCCACCTTC. Translation: CAISGQPTGGTSTF.

The chain carries TRBV7-6 and TRBJ2-2; perhaps D is TRBD1 or TRBD2 (5 bases each). Trimming left V 5 bases short and J 4 bases short, with 20 bases between. Looked up from germline, CDR1 is SGHVS and CDR2 is FNYEAQ. This CDR3 has 17 amino acids. CDR3 protein: CASSVGGGGSFTGELFF. CDR3 nucleotide sequence: TGTGCCAGCAGCGTCGGAGGTGGGGGATCCTTCACCGGGGAGCTGTTTTTT.

This chain links TRBV7-2 with TRBJ2-7, with 7 bases aligning to TRBD1. This CDR3 has 16 residues. J was trimmed by 5 bases and V by 2 bases; bases with no gene match: 12. Germline CDR1 is SGHTA and CDR2 is FQGNSA. CDR3 sequence (DNA): TGTGCCAGCAGCTTATCAGGCACAGGGGCTGCCCACGAGCAGTACTTC. Its protein product is CASSLSGTGAAHEQYF.

This chain uses TRBV27 with TRBJ2-7, with D possibly matching TRBD2 (6 bases). Trimming removed 5 bases from V and 2 bases from J, with 7 bases in between. Germline loops: CDR1 MNHEY, CDR2 SMNVEV (reference sequence). CDR3 length: 12 residues. CDR3 loop: CASSPGAYEQYF. The CDR3 DNA reads as TGTGCCAGCAGTCCGGGAGCCTACGAGCAGTACTTC.